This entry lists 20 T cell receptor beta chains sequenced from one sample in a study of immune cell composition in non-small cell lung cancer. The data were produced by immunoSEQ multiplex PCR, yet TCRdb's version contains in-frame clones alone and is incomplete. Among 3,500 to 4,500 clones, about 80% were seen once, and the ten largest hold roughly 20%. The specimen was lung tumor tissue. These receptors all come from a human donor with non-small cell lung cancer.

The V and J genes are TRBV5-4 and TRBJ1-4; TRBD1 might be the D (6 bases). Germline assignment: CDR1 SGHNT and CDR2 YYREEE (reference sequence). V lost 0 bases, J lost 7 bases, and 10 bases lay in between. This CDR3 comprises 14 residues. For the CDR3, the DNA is TGTGCCAGCAGCTTGGCAGGGGAGGGTGAAAAACTGTTTTTT. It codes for CASSLAGEGEKLFF.

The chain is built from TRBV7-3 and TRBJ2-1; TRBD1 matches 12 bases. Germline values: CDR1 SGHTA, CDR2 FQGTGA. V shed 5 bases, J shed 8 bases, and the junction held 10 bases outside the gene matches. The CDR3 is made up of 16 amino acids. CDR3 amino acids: CASSRTPGQGAYEQFF. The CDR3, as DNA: TGTGCCAGCAGCCGGACTCCGGGACAGGGGGCGTATGAGCAGTTCTTC.

For the CDR3, the DNA is TGTGCCAGTAGTAAGGACAGTGGGGTTTTGGACACTGAAGCTTTCTTT. Amino acid sequence: CASSKDSGVLDTEAFF. The chain joins TRBV19 to TRBJ1-1; D may be TRBD1 (6 bases). There are 16 residues in the CDR3. Looked up from germline, CDR1 is LNHDA and CDR2 is SQIVND (reference sequence). The V end lost 4 bases, the J end lost 3 bases, and 18 bases lay between the germline ends.

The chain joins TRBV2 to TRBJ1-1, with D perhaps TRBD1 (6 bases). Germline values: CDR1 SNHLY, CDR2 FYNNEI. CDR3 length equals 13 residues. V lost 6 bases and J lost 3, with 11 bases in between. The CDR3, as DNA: TGTGCCAGCAGAAACAGGGTTTACACTGAAGCTTTCTTT. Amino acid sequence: CASRNRVYTEAFF.

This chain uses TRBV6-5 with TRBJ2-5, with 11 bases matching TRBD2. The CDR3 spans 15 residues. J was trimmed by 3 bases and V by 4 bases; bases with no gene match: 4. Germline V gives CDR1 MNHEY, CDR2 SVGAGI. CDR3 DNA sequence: TGTGCCAGCAGTTCTTCTAGCGGGGGGAAAGAGACCCAGTACTTC. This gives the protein CASSSSSGGKETQYF.

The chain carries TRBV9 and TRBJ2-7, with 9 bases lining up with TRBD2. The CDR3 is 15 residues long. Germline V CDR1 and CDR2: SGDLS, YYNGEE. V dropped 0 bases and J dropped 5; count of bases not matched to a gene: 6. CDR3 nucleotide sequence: TGTGCCAGCAGCGTAGATAGCGGGAGTCACCACGAGCAGTACTTC. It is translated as CASSVDSGSHHEQYF.

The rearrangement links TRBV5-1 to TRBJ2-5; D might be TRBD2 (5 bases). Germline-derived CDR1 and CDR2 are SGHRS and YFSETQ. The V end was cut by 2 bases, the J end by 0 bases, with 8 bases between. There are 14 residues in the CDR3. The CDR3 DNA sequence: TGCGCCAGCAGCTTCCAAGCGGACCAAGAGACCCAGTACTTC. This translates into CASSFQADQETQYF.

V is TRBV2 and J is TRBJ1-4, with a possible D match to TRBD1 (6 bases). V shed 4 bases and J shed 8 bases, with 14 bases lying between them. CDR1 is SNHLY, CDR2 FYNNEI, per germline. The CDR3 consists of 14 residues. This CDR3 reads CASSVEGGFEKLFF. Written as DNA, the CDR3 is TGTGCCAGCAGTGTGGAAGGGGGATTCGAAAAACTGTTTTTT.

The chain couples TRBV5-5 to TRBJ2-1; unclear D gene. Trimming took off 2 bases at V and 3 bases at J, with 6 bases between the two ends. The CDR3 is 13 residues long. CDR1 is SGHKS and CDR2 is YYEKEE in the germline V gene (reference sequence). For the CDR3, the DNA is TGTGCCAGCAGCTTTCTGTTCTACAATGAGCAGTTCTTC. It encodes CASSFLFYNEQFF.

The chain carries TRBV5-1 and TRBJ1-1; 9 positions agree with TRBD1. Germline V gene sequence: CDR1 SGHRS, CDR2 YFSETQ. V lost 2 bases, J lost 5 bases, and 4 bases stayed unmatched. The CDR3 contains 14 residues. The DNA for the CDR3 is TGCGCCAGCAGCTTACAGGGGGCAAGGACTGAAGCTTTCTTT. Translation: CASSLQGARTEAFF. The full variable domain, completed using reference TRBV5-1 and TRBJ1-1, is KAGVTQTPRYLIKTRGQQVTLSCSPISGHRSVSWYQQTPGQGLQFLFEYFSETQRNKGNFPGRFSGRQFSNSRSEMNVSTLELGDSALYLCASSLQGARTEAFFGQGTRLTVV.

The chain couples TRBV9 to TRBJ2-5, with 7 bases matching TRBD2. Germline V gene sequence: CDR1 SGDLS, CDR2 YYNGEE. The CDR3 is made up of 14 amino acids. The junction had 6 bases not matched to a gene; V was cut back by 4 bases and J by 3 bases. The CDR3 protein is CASSPRLAEETQYF. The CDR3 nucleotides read TGTGCCAGCAGCCCCCGACTAGCAGAAGAGACCCAGTACTTC.

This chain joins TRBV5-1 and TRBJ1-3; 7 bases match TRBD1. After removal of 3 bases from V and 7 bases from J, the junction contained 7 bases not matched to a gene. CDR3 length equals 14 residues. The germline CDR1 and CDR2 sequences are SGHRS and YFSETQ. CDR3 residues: CASSSSGQWNTIYF. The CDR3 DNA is TGCGCCAGCAGCTCGTCGGGACAGTGGAACACCATATATTTT. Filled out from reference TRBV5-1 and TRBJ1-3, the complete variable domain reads KAGVTQTPRYLIKTRGQQVTLSCSPISGHRSVSWYQQTPGQGLQFLFEYFSETQRNKGNFPGRFSGRQFSNSRSEMNVSTLELGDSALYLCASSSSGQWNTIYFGEGSWLTVV.

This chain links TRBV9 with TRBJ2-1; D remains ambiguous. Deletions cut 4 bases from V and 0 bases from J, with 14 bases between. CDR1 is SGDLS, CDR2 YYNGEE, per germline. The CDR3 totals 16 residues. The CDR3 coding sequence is TGTGCCAGCAGCCATACTGGGCGGAGCTCCTACAATGAGCAGTTCTTC. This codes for CASSHTGRSSYNEQFF. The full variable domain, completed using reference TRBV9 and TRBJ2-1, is DSGVTQTPKHLITATGQRVTLRCSPRSGDLSVYWYQQSLDQGLQFLIQYYNGEERAKGNILERFSAQQFPDLHSELNLSSLELGDSALYFCASSHTGRSSYNEQFFGPGTRLTVL.

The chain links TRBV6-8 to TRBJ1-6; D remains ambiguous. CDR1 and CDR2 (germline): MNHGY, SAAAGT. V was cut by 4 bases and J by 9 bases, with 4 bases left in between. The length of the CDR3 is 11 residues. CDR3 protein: CASSFGSPLHF. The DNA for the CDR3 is TGTGCCAGCAGTTTTGGTTCACCCCTCCACTTT.

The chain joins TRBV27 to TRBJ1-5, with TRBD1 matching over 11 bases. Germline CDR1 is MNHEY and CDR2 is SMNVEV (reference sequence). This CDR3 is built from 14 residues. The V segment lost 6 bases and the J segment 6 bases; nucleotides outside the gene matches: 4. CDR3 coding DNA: TGTGCCAGCAGCCTGGACAGGGGGCGTCAGCCCCAGCATTTT. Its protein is CASSLDRGRQPQHF.

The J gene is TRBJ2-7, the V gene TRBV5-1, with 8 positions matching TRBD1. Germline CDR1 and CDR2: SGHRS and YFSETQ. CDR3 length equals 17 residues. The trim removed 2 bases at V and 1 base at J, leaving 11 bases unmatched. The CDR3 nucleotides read TGCGCCAGCAGCTTACCGGGGACAGGATCATTTTCCTACGAGCAGTACTTC. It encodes CASSLPGTGSFSYEQYF. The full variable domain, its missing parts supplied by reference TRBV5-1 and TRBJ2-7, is KAGVTQTPRYLIKTRGQQVTLSCSPISGHRSVSWYQQTPGQGLQFLFEYFSETQRNKGNFPGRFSGRQFSNSRSEMNVSTLELGDSALYLCASSLPGTGSFSYEQYFGPGTRLTVT.

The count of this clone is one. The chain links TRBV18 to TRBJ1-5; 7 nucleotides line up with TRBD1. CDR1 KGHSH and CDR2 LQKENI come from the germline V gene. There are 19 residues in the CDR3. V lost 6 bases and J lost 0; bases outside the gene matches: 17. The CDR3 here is CASSKSPWDRSNSNQPQHF. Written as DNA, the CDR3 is TGTGCCAGCTCCAAATCACCGTGGGACAGAAGCAATAGCAATCAGCCCCAGCATTTT.

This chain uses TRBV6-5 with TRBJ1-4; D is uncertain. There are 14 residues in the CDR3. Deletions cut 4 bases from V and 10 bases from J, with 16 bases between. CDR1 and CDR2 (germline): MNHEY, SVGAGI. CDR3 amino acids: CASSSSWVKGKLFF. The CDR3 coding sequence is TGTGCCAGCAGTTCGTCGTGGGTAAAGGGAAAACTGTTTTTT.

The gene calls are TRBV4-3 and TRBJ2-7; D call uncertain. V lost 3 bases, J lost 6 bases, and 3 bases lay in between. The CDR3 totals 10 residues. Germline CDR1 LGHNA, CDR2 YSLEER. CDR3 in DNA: TGCGCCAGCAGCCACAGCGAGCAGTACTTC. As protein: CASSHSEQYF.

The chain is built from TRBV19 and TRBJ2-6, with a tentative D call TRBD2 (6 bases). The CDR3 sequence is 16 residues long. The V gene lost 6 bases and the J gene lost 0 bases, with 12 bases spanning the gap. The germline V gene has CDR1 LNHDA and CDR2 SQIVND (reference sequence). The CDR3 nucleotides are TGTGCCAGTAGCCTGGGGGGAAGCTCTGGGGCCAACGTCCTGACTTTC. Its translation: CASSLGGSSGANVLTF. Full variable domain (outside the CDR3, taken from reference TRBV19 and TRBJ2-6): DGGITQSPKYLFRKEGQNVTLSCEQNLNHDAMYWYRQDPGQGLRLIYYSQIVNDFQKGDIAEGYSVSREKKESFPLTVTSAQKNPTAFYLCASSLGGSSGANVLTFGAGSRLTVL.